This entry lists 18 T cell receptor beta chains sequenced from one sample in a study of blood T cell repertoires in COVID-19. The table came from immunoSEQ multiplex PCR; TCRdb's copy has only in-frame clones and leaves some out. The table lists under 200,000 clones, approximately 80% of them singletons. Sequences were obtained from peripheral blood. The receptors come from a human donor in a cohort sampled during active COVID-19.

The chain combines TRBV27 with TRBJ2-3, with D possibly matching TRBD1 (7 bases). The V gene lost 6 bases and the J gene lost 2 bases, with 15 bases spanning the gap. The CDR3 sequence is 15 residues long. The V gene's germline CDR1 is MNHEY and CDR2 SMNVEV (reference sequence). CDR3 amino acids: CASSPTGRPTDTQYF. The CDR3, as DNA: TGTGCCAGCAGCCCGACAGGGAGGCCCACAGATACGCAGTATTTT.

The genes are TRBV6-6 and TRBJ1-2; 7 nucleotides match TRBD1. After removal of 7 bases from V and 6 bases from J, the junction contained 5 bases not matched to a gene. From germline, CDR1 is MNHNY and CDR2 SVGAGI (reference sequence). This CDR3 has 12 residues. This CDR3 reads CASKGGTDGYTF. CDR3 in DNA: TGTGCCAGCAAAGGGGGGACAGATGGCTACACCTTC.

The chain is built from TRBV18 and TRBJ2-7, with D possibly TRBD1 on 5 matching bases. CDR1 and CDR2 (germline): KGHSH, LQKENI. The ends were cut back, 3 bases at V and 2 bases at J, with 8 bases in the middle. There are 13 residues in the CDR3. The CDR3 reads CASSPAGTYEQYF. As DNA, the CDR3 is TGTGCCAGCTCACCGGCAGGGACCTACGAGCAGTACTTC.

The chain couples TRBV19 to TRBJ1-2; tentative D call: TRBD1 (5 bases). The V end lost 1 base, the J end lost 1 base, and 13 bases lay between the germline ends. There are 16 residues in the CDR3. CDR1 LNHDA and CDR2 SQIVND come from the germline V gene (reference sequence). The CDR3 DNA follows: TGTGCCAGTAGTATAGCCCTGGGGCAGTTTAACTATGGCTACACCTTC. It yields the protein CASSIALGQFNYGYTF.

The genes are TRBV9 and TRBJ2-7; 15 bases agree with TRBD2. The CDR3 extends over 17 amino acids. Trimming cost V 4 bases and J 5 bases; bases outside gene matches: 10. Germline assignment: CDR1 SGDLS and CDR2 YYNGEE. This CDR3 is CASSPGLAGGPLNEQYF. The CDR3 nucleotides read TGTGCCAGCAGCCCCGGACTAGCGGGAGGGCCGTTAAACGAGCAGTACTTC.

This chain uses TRBV19 with TRBJ2-7, with D maybe TRBD1 (5 bases). This CDR3 region has 15 residues. V was trimmed by 6 bases and J by 2 bases, leaving 17 bases between them. Germline values: CDR1 LNHDA, CDR2 SQIVND (reference sequence). The CDR3 sequence is CASRWEGVGTYEQYF. CDR3 DNA: TGTGCCAGTAGGTGGGAAGGGGTAGGTACCTACGAGCAGTACTTC.

The chain uses TRBV7-8 and TRBJ1-5; 10 positions agree with TRBD1. The CDR3 has 15 residues. J lost 4 bases, V lost 5 bases, and 5 bases had no gene match. Germline CDR1 is SGHVS and CDR2 is FQNEAQ. CDR3 amino acids: CASSGGQGGNQPQHF. CDR3 nucleotide sequence: TGTGCCAGCAGCGGCGGACAGGGGGGGAATCAGCCCCAGCATTTT.

The V call is TRBV28, the J call TRBJ2-7; 11 bases match TRBD2. The CDR3 runs 14 residues. Trimming cost V 5 bases and J 4 bases; bases outside gene matches: 4. The germline CDR1 and CDR2 sequences are MDHEN and SYDVKM. The CDR3 bases are TGTGCCAGCAGTGTAGCGGGGGGGCCGTACGAGCAGTACTTC. Its translation is CASSVAGGPYEQYF.

The V call is TRBV6-5, the J call TRBJ2-6; D unresolved. Germline V gene data show CDR1 as MNHEY and CDR2 as SVGAGI. V was pared by 6 bases and J by 0 bases, with 9 bases between. The CDR3 spans 15 residues. CDR3 region: CASRLSFSGANVLTF. In DNA, the CDR3 is TGTGCCAGCAGGTTGAGTTTCTCTGGGGCCAACGTCCTGACTTTC.

For this clone: A read error may produce the germline difference seen at one junction end. The chain is built from TRBV7-7 and TRBJ2-2; 13 nucleotides agree with TRBD2. Germline CDR1 and CDR2: SSHAT and FNYEAQ (reference sequence). This CDR3 has 16 residues. The CDR3 protein is CASSPGLAGVTGELFF. CDR3 nucleotide sequence: TGTGCTAGCAGCCCTGGACTAGCGGGAGTCACCGGGGAGCTGTTTTTT. Full variable domain (outside the CDR3, taken from reference TRBV7-7 and TRBJ2-2): GAGVSQSPRYKVTKRGQDVTLRCDPISSHATLYWYQQALGQGPEFLTYFNYEAQPDKSGLPSDRFSAERPEGSISTLTIQRTEQRDSAMYRCASSPGLAGVTGELFFGEGSRLTVL.

The genes are TRBV3-1 (or the pseudogene TRBV3-2) and TRBJ2-7; D gene unclear. The CDR3 spans 14 residues. Trimming removed 2 bases at V and 0 bases at J, with 8 bases between. CDR1 is LGHDT and CDR2 is YNNKEL in the germline V gene (reference sequence). CDR3 in amino acids: CASSQRVSSYEQYF. The CDR3 DNA reads as TGTGCCAGCAGCCAACGGGTAAGCTCCTACGAGCAGTACTTC.

The rearrangement links TRBV27 to TRBJ2-7, with D maybe TRBD2 (5 bases). V was shortened by 5 bases and J by 1 base, with 12 bases between the two germline ends. Germline V lookup: CDR1 MNHEY, CDR2 SMNVEV (reference sequence). This CDR3 region has 14 residues. The CDR3 loop reads CASSPGIRSYEQYF. In nucleotides, the CDR3 is TGTGCCAGCAGTCCCGGGATTCGATCCTACGAGCAGTACTTC.

This clone was seen more than once but under ten times. V gene TRBV9 combines with J gene TRBJ2-7, with 8 bases identical to TRBD1. The CDR3 is 13 residues long. Losses at the gene ends were 3 bases for V and 6 bases for J; bases not matched to a gene: 5. CDR1 is SGDLS and CDR2 is YYNGEE in the germline V gene. The CDR3 protein is CASSAQGGSEQYF. CDR3 in DNA: TGTGCCAGCAGCGCACAGGGGGGTTCCGAGCAGTACTTC.

The rearrangement joins TRBV13 to TRBJ2-7; D perhaps matches TRBD1 (6 bases). The germline V gene encodes CDR1 PRHDT and CDR2 FYEKMQ (reference sequence). This CDR3 spans 15 amino acids. The V gene lost 1 base and the J gene lost 2 bases, with 12 bases spanning the gap. CDR3 in DNA: TGTGCCAGCAGCTTAGATTCGCAGGGGACCTACGAGCAGTACTTC. Its protein product is CASSLDSQGTYEQYF.

This chain links TRBV13 with TRBJ2-7, with 7 bases aligning to TRBD1. The ends lost 3 bases at V and 3 bases at J; junction bases unmatched: 5. The CDR3 has 14 amino acids. Germline V CDR1 and CDR2: PRHDT, FYEKMQ (reference sequence). The CDR3 DNA reads TGTGCCAGCAGCTTGTTGACAGGGAGCTACGAGCAGTACTTC. Its translation is CASSLLTGSYEQYF.

The chain combines TRBV12-3 or TRBV12-4 with TRBJ2-7, with a weak D call TRBD1 (6 bases). V was pared by 0 bases and J by 4 bases, with 7 bases between. There are 13 residues in the CDR3. The CDR3 region has the DNA TGTGCCAGCAGTTTAGCCAGGGGTTACGAGCAGTACTTC. Protein sequence: CASSLARGYEQYF.

The chain recombines TRBV9 with TRBJ2-1, with 7 nucleotides matching TRBD2. The germline V gene has CDR1 SGDLS and CDR2 YYNGEE. Trimming took 2 bases from V and 2 from J; bases not matched to a gene: 10. This CDR3 is built from 17 residues. This chain's CDR3 is CASSVRSGTTTYNEQFF. Written as DNA, the CDR3 is TGTGCCAGCAGCGTTCGATCCGGGACTACCACCTACAATGAGCAGTTCTTC.

The rearrangement joins TRBV2 to TRBJ2-3; 10 positions agree with TRBD2. The CDR3 has 15 amino acids. Germline loops: CDR1 SNHLY, CDR2 FYNNEI. With 6 bases clipped from V and 8 bases from J, the junction kept 11 bases outside the gene matches. CDR3: CASRGSGGLGGTQYF. In DNA form, the CDR3 reads TGTGCCAGCAGGGGTAGCGGGGGGCTGGGGGGTACGCAGTATTTT. The full variable domain, in which reference TRBV2 and TRBJ2-3 provide the parts outside the CDR3, is EPEVTQTPSHQVTQMGQEVILRCVPISNHLYFYWYRQILGQKVEFLVSFYNNEISEKSEIFDDQFSVERPDGSNFTLKIRSTKLEDSAMYFCASRGSGGLGGTQYFGPGTRLTVL.